The clone carrying this TCR beta chain has just a few counts. Using RNA transcripts as the source, TCR beta CDR3 regions were amplified. The TCR CDR3 first-round RT-PCR relied on the HTBI primer set. From the multiplex PCR reads, TCRdb called clonotypes with MiXCR, one entry per CDR3 protein. The repertoire consists of under 350,000 distinct CDR3 sequences, with roughly a fifth occurring once and the leading ten covering over 45%. V was trimmed by 5 bases and J by 1 base, leaving 11 bases between them. This CDR3 region has 14 residues. The data originate from a study of T cells in Graves' hyperthyroidism and ophthalmopathy.

Sequencing used blood. The source is a woman between 45 and 65 years old with Graves' hyperthyroidism. This chain links TRBV12-3 or TRBV12-4 with TRBJ1-1; D is unclear. Written as DNA, the CDR3 is TGTGCCAGCAGTCCCCTGCTCCGGAACACTGAAGCTTTCTTT. As protein: CASSPLLRNTEAFF.